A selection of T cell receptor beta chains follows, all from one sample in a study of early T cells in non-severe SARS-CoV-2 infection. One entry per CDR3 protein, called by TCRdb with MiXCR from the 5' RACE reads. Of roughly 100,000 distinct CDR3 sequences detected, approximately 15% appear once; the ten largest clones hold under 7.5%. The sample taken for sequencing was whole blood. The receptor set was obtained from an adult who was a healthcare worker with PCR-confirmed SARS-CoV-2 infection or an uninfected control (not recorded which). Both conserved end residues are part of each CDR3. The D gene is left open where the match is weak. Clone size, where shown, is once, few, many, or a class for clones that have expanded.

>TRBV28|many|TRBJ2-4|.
TGTGCCAGCAGTTTATCGGGGGACCCCACCGGGAGAAACATTCAGTACTTC
CASSLSGDPTGRNIQYF
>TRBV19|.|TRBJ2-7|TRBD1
TGTGCCAGTAGTATTGGACAGGGGGGAACCTACGAGCAGTACTTC
CASSIGQGGTYEQYF
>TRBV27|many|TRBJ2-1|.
TGTGCCAGCAGTTTATTATCCCGGCAGTTCGGTAGCGGCAAGTCCAATGAGCAGTTCTTC
CASSLLSRQFGSGKSNEQFF
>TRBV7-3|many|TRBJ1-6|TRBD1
TGTGCCAGCAGCCAACAGGGGGCTTCTTCACCCCTCCACTTT
CASSQQGASSPLHF
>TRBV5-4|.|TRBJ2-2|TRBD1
TGTGCCAGCAGCCTAGCGACAGGGGGGTACACCGGGGAGCTGTTTTTT
CASSLATGGYTGELFF
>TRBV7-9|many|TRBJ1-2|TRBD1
TGTGCCAGCAGCTCCGACAGGGAAAACGATGGCTACACCTTC
CASSSDRENDGYTF
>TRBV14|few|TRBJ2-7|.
TGTGCCAGCAGCCAAGGAGTGGCCTACTACGAGCAGTACTTC
CASSQGVAYYEQYF
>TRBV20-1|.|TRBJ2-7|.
TGCAGTGCTAGAACCCGTCCCTACGAGCAGTACTTC
CSARTRPYEQYF
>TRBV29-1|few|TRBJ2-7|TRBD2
TGCAGCGTGGGGGGGAATGCCTACGAGCAGTACTTC
CSVGGNAYEQYF
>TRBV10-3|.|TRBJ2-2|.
TGTGCCATCACCCCGACTGAAGTGGACGGGGAGCTGTTTTTT
CAITPTEVDGELFF
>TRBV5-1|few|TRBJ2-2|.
TGCGCCAGCAGCTTGGTTCCCTTTCCCCCTCGGGACACCGGGGAGCTGTTTTTT
CASSLVPFPPRDTGELFF
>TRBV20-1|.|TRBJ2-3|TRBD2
TGCAGTGCTAGATCTAGCGGGGCTAGCACAGATACGCAGTATTTT
CSARSSGASTDTQYF
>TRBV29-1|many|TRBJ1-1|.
TGCAGCGTCAAACAGGGCATGAACACTGAAGCTTTCTTT
CSVKQGMNTEAFF
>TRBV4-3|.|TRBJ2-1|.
TGCGCCAGCAGTCAAAAAGTGGGGGAGCAGTTCTTC
CASSQKVGEQFF
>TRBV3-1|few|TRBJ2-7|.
TGTGCCAGCAGCCAAGATCAAAGCCACTACGAGCAGTACTTC
CASSQDQSHYEQYF
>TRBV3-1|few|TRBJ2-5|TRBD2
TGTGCCAGCAGCCACCGACTAGCGGGGGGTCGGCAAGAGACCCAGTACTTC
CASSHRLAGGRQETQYF
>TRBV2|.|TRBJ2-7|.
TGTGCCAGCAGTGAAGCGAGATTTCAATACTACGAGCAGTACTTC
CASSEARFQYYEQYF
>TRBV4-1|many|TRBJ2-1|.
TGCGCCAGCAGCCAGTTGGGCCTAGCGGAGCAGTTCTTC
CASSQLGLAEQFF
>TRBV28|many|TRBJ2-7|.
TGTGCCAGCAGTTTATCTCGGTCCTACGAGCAGTACTTC
CASSLSRSYEQYF
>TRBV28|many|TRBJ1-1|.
TGTGCCAGCAGTTTACCCTCACCCAGGGTTGAAGCTTTCTTT
CASSLPSPRVEAFF
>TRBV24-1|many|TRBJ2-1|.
TGTGCCACCAGTCGTCAGGGTTACAATGAGCAGTTCTTC
CATSRQGYNEQFF
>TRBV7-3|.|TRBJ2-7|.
TGTGCCAGCAGCTTATTCGACAGCTACGAGCAGTACTTC
CASSLFDSYEQYF
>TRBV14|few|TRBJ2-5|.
TGTGCCAGCAGCCAAGAGGGAACGCAAGAGACCCAGTACTTC
CASSQEGTQETQYF
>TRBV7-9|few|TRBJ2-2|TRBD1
TGTGCCAGCAGCTCCCAAGGGGGCCGAGTCGGGGAGCTGTTTTTT
CASSSQGGRVGELFF